These 2 T cell receptor beta chains came from one sample sequenced in a study of blood T cell repertoires in COVID-19. TCRdb's table, derived via immunoSEQ multiplex PCR, lists solely in-frame clones and lacks some. Of hundreds of thousands of clones detected, 70% to 90% appear once; the ten largest clones hold approximately 12%. The source material was peripheral blood. These receptors were taken from a woman aged 18-30 years who had recovered from COVID-19.

This rearrangement joins TRBV14 to TRBJ2-7, with 9 bases matching TRBD2. Germline CDR1 SGHDN, CDR2 FVKESK. V lost 0 bases to trimming and J lost 7 bases; unmatched junction nucleotides: 16. The CDR3 extends over 18 amino acids. CDR3 coding DNA: TGTGCCAGCAGCCAAGATCCTCGGTTAGCGGGAGCAAGAGGTGAGCAGTACTTC. It yields the protein CASSQDPRLAGARGEQYF.

The V call is TRBV7-8, the J call TRBJ2-3; no clear D gene. Germline values: CDR1 SGHVS, CDR2 FQNEAQ. The CDR3 covers 12 residues. V lost 5 bases to trimming and J lost 2 bases, with 5 bases between them. CDR3: CASSPSTDTQYF. CDR3 nucleotide sequence: TGTGCCAGCAGCCCGTCCACAGATACGCAGTATTTT.